The subject of this entry is one T cell receptor beta chain. Its antigen remains unknown. These data belong to a study of shared clonotypes between healthy human individuals. Study as a whole: CD4 naive and CD4 memory each took three plates per donor, while CD8 naive took two and CD8 memory one.

Study-level results: Memory subsets had estimated richness that was generally smaller than that of naive subsets. Clonotypes not shared had lower generation probabilities than those common to all four donors.

CDR1 and CDR2 from the germline V gene are LNHDA and SQIVND (reference sequence). The CDR3 contains 14 residues. Trimming cost V 4 bases and J 4 bases, with 13 bases left between them. This table comes from immunoSEQ multiplex PCR, and its TCRdb copy is limited to in-frame clones, with some not included. This table has roughly 700,000 clones, approximately 79% appearing once. HIV-negative, healthy adults without recent acute infections or vaccinations were the donors. Sample: memory CD4+ T cells sorted from blood. As for subset: CD45RA-negative fraction. This chain connects TRBV19 to TRBJ1-1; weak D call: TRBD1 (6 bases). This TCR was sampled from a woman aged 30 to 39 in good health. The DNA for the CDR3 is TGTGCCAGTAGTACCAGACAGGCGAGCACTGAAGCTTTCTTT. It specifies CASSTRQASTEAFF.